The 32 T cell receptor beta chains below all came from one sample that was sequenced in a study of shared T cell receptors in the human thymus. This table comes from immunoSEQ multiplex PCR, and its TCRdb copy is limited to in-frame clones, with some not included. The data show 550,000 to 800,000 clones, with 70% to 90% seen just once and approximately 0.01% held by the top ten. A further study also used this sample, focusing on human thymus T cells.

The source material was thymocytes. These receptors originate from a girl less than two years old with a congenital heart defect.

This clone was detected only a few times. The chain employs TRBV27 and TRBJ1-2; 8 bases are shared with TRBD1. Germline CDR1 and CDR2: MNHEY and SMNVEV (reference sequence). V shed 6 bases and J 6 bases; nucleotides not matched to a gene: 15. CDR3 size: 16 residues. Here the CDR3 reads CASRAGQGRAPNGYTF. CDR3 bases: TGTGCCAGCAGGGCAGGACAGGGACGTGCCCCAAATGGCTACACCTTC.

This clone was seen just once. This chain links TRBV15 with TRBJ1-2; 9 bases map to TRBD1. There are 14 residues in the CDR3. After removal of 2 bases from V and 6 bases from J, the junction contained 4 bases not matched to a gene. CDR1 is LNHNV, CDR2 YYDKDF, per germline (reference sequence). CDR3 residues: CATSRPGQGHGYTF. The CDR3 nucleotides are TGTGCCACCAGCAGACCGGGACAGGGACATGGCTACACCTTC.

This clone appeared once. The chain joins TRBV10-3 to TRBJ2-5, with D maybe TRBD1 (5 bases). Trimming took off 4 bases at V and 0 bases at J, with 6 bases between the two ends. The CDR3 sequence is 13 residues long. The germline CDR1 and CDR2 sequences are ENHRY and SYGVKD. The CDR3 DNA reads as TGTGCCATCAGTGGGACACACCAAGAGACCCAGTACTTC. The encoded protein is CAISGTHQETQYF.

The gene calls are TRBV19 and TRBJ2-1; D possibly corresponds to TRBD1 (6 bases). The CDR3 runs 15 residues. CDR1 is LNHDA, CDR2 SQIVND, per germline (reference sequence). V lost 1 base and J lost 8, with 15 bases in between. The CDR3 DNA reads TGTGCCAGTAGTATAGTACCCAGGGGTGGGGATGAGCAGTTCTTC. As protein: CASSIVPRGGDEQFF.

The chain recombines TRBV25-1 with TRBJ1-1, with 7 bases aligning to TRBD1. The V gene's germline CDR1 is MGHDK and CDR2 SYGVNS. V dropped 4 bases and J dropped 2; count of bases not matched to a gene: 4. The length of the CDR3 is 14 residues. The CDR3 sequence is CASSAGTVNTEAFF. The CDR3 coding sequence is TGTGCCAGCAGTGCGGGGACAGTAAACACTGAAGCTTTCTTT.

The rearrangement joins TRBV5-5 to TRBJ1-1; TRBD1 is a possible D gene (5 bases). The V gene lost 4 bases and the J gene lost 0 bases, with 13 bases spanning the gap. Germline assignment: CDR1 SGHKS and CDR2 YYEKEE (reference sequence). The CDR3 spans 15 residues. The CDR3 protein is CASSPWGAVNTEAFF. DNA of the CDR3: TGTGCCAGCAGCCCGTGGGGCGCAGTGAACACTGAAGCTTTCTTT.

This chain joins TRBV6-6 and TRBJ2-1; D unclear. Germline loops: CDR1 MNHNY, CDR2 SVGAGI (reference sequence). This CDR3 is built from 15 residues. The V and J ends lost 0 bases and 4 bases respectively, with 10 bases between them. CDR3 nucleotides: TGTGCCAGCAGTTACTCGTTACAGTCATACAATGAGCAGTTCTTC. It specifies CASSYSLQSYNEQFF.

The V call is TRBV2, the J call TRBJ1-4, with D uncertain. V lost 5 bases and J lost 7, with 8 bases in between. Looked up from germline, CDR1 is SNHLY and CDR2 is FYNNEI. The CDR3 extends over 12 amino acids. This CDR3 reads CASSSGFEKLFF. CDR3 nucleotide sequence: TGTGCCAGCAGTTCGGGGTTTGAAAAACTGTTTTTT.

V and J are TRBV10-2 and TRBJ2-1; D is undetermined. The CDR3 covers 13 residues. The V end was cut by 6 bases, the J end by 0 bases, with 6 bases between. Per germline, CDR1 WSHSY and CDR2 SAAADI. The CDR3 protein is CASSPGSYNEQFF. CDR3 DNA sequence: TGCGCCAGCAGCCCGGGCTCCTACAATGAGCAGTTCTTC.

This clone was detected once. V gene TRBV11-1 combines with J gene TRBJ1-1, with a possible D match to TRBD1 (6 bases). The CDR3 has 15 amino acids. V was pared by 5 bases and J by 7 bases, with 20 bases between. Germline CDR1 and CDR2: SGHAT and FQDESV (reference sequence). In DNA, the CDR3 is TGTGCCAGCAGCCCACTCTGGGACACGGTTGGTGAAGCTTTCTTT. Its protein is CASSPLWDTVGEAFF.

This chain connects TRBV18 to TRBJ1-4, with TRBD1 as a possible D gene (5 bases). Trimming removed 0 bases at V and 8 bases at J, with 19 bases between. The CDR3 has 17 amino acids. Germline V gene data show CDR1 as KGHSH and CDR2 as LQKENI. CDR3 residues: CASSPPPNGPGWEKLFF. As DNA, the CDR3 is TGTGCCAGCTCACCACCTCCCAACGGGCCAGGGTGGGAAAAACTGTTTTTT.

V usage is TRBV6-1 and J usage is TRBJ2-7; TRBD2 agrees at 11 bases. Germline CDR1 MNHNS, CDR2 SASEGT. Germline trimming cut 3 bases from V and 0 bases from J; bases unmatched to any gene: 10. The CDR3 has 18 residues. CDR3 in DNA: TGTGCCAGCAGTGAGCTAGCGGGGGGTCATATGAGCTCCTACGAGCAGTACTTC. Translating it yields CASSELAGGHMSSYEQYF.

The rearrangement uses TRBV14 and TRBJ2-1; 7 nucleotides align to TRBD2. In germline, CDR1 is SGHDN, CDR2 FVKESK. The CDR3 is 18 residues long. J lost 4 bases, V lost 0 bases, and 12 bases had no gene match. The CDR3 sequence is CASSQDSGMGGVYNEQFF. CDR3 DNA: TGTGCCAGCAGCCAAGATTCGGGAATGGGGGGGGTTTACAATGAGCAGTTCTTC.

This clone was seen more than once but under ten times. The V and J genes are TRBV1 and TRBJ1-3; the table calls TRBD1, which could not be checked here. TRBV1 is a listed pseudogene. CDR3 size: 18 residues. Written as DNA, the CDR3 is TGCACCAGCAGCCAAGTGCTACAGAGACAGGGGTCTGGAAACACCATATATTTT. The encoded protein is CTSSQVLQRQGSGNTIYF.

The chain employs TRBV5-1 and TRBJ2-3, with 7 bases that match TRBD2. There are 14 residues in the CDR3. The V segment lost 1 base and the J segment 6 bases; nucleotides outside the gene matches: 5. The germline CDR1 and CDR2 sequences are SGHRS and YFSETQ. The CDR3 DNA follows: TGCGCCAGCAGCTTGCGGGACTACTCCGATACGCAGTATTTT. It codes for CASSLRDYSDTQYF.

The chain recombines TRBV4-3 with TRBJ1-5; D is ambiguous. The CDR3 totals 13 residues. Per the germline V gene, CDR1 is LGHNA and CDR2 is YSLEER. V was cut by 1 base and J by 9 bases, with 10 bases left in between. The CDR3, as DNA: TGCGCCAGCAGCCAAGCCTCCTACGGGCCCCAGCATTTT. Its protein is CASSQASYGPQHF.

The rearrangement links TRBV5-1 to TRBJ2-1, with TRBD1 identical over 7 bases. The CDR3 loop spans 16 amino acids. The germline V gene has CDR1 SGHRS and CDR2 YFSETQ. With V trimmed by 0 bases and J by 6 bases, 9 bases remained unmatched. CDR3 sequence: CASSLGPTGPPNEQFF. CDR3 DNA: TGCGCCAGCAGCTTGGGGCCGACAGGGCCCCCCAATGAGCAGTTCTTC.

V usage is TRBV28 and J usage is TRBJ1-5; no clear D gene. CDR3 length: 16 amino acids. The V and J ends lost 5 bases and 1 base respectively, with 15 bases between them. The germline V gene has CDR1 MDHEN and CDR2 SYDVKM. CDR3 sequence: CASSPLAELSNQPQHF. The CDR3 DNA is TGTGCCAGCAGTCCCCTAGCCGAGCTGAGCAATCAGCCCCAGCATTTT.

The chain recombines TRBV4-2 with TRBJ2-7, with TRBD2 matching 10 bases. The V segment lost 2 bases and the J segment 0 bases; nucleotides outside the gene matches: 13. This CDR3 has 19 residues. CDR1 and CDR2 (germline): LGHNA, YNFKEQ. The DNA of the CDR3 is TGTGCCAGCAGCCAATTCGATTCTAGCGGGGGTCACCACTCCTACGAGCAGTACTTC. This codes for CASSQFDSSGGHHSYEQYF.

V is TRBV10-1 and J is TRBJ1-6; unclear D gene. CDR1 is WNHNN, CDR2 SYGVQD, per germline (reference sequence). The CDR3 totals 17 residues. With 6 bases removed from V and 8 bases from J, the gap between germline ends came to 23 bases. The CDR3 region is CASSITSHELNHSPLHF. The CDR3 DNA reads as TGCGCCAGCAGCATAACTTCGCACGAGCTGAACCATTCACCCCTCCACTTT.

V gene TRBV15 combines with J gene TRBJ2-1; D is possibly TRBD1 (5 bases). The V and J ends lost 1 base and 2 bases respectively, with 9 bases between them. Germline V lookup: CDR1 LNHNV, CDR2 YYDKDF (reference sequence). The CDR3 covers 15 residues. The CDR3 loop reads CATSRGRVPYNEQFF. CDR3 DNA sequence: TGTGCCACCAGCAGAGGCAGGGTACCCTACAATGAGCAGTTCTTC.

This chain links TRBV28 with TRBJ1-1; D is unresolved. Germline assignment: CDR1 MDHEN and CDR2 SYDVKM. The CDR3 consists of 11 residues. The CDR3 DNA reads as TGTGGTATAAATCTCGGCACTGAAGCTTTCTTT. Encoded protein: CGINLGTEAFF.

The CDR3 coding sequence is TGTGCCAGCAGTTTAAAAGGCGGGGGGACAGAGCCGGACGAGCAGTACTTC. The encoded protein is CASSLKGGGTEPDEQYF. V gene TRBV27 combines with J gene TRBJ2-7; the D gene is possibly TRBD2 (8 bases). V was shortened by 2 bases and J by 5 bases, with 22 bases between the two germline ends. The germline gives CDR1 MNHEY, CDR2 SMNVEV (reference sequence). CDR3 length: 17 residues.

The chain has TRBV5-1 and TRBJ1-1; D unresolved. There are 10 residues in the CDR3. V lost 6 bases and J lost 7, with 7 bases in between. Germline CDR1 and CDR2: SGHRS and YFSETQ. CDR3 DNA: TGCGCCAGCACCGGGAGTGAAGCTTTCTTT. Protein: CASTGSEAFF.

The chain joins TRBV11-2 to TRBJ2-3; D is perhaps TRBD1 (6 bases). Per germline, CDR1 SGHAT and CDR2 FQNNGV. Trimming stripped 6 bases from V and 6 bases from J, with 10 bases between. The CDR3 extends over 12 amino acids. CDR3 nucleotide sequence: TGTGCCAGCAGTACAGGGCTGGATACGCAGTATTTT. Translated, it gives CASSTGLDTQYF. Drawing the rest from reference TRBV11-2 and TRBJ2-3, the complete variable domain is EAGVAQSPRYKIIEKRQSVAFWCNPISGHATLYWYQQILGQGPKLLIQFQNNGVVDDSQLPKDRFSAERLKGVDSTLKIQPAKLEDSAVYLCASSTGLDTQYFGPGTRLTVL.

On this clone itself: Sequence at one end of the junction differs from germline and may be a read error. The chain couples TRBV30 to TRBJ1-6; D unclear. This CDR3 is 17 amino acids long. Looked up from germline, CDR1 is GTSNPN and CDR2 is SVGIG (reference sequence). For the CDR3, the DNA is TGTGCCTGGAGTAAGGAAGAAATTAGCTCCTATAATTCCCCCCTCCACTTT. Residues: CAWSKEEISSYNSPLHF.

V is TRBV14 and J is TRBJ1-2, with 9 bases fitting TRBD1. CDR1 is SGHDN and CDR2 is FVKESK in the germline V gene. The V and J ends lost 1 base and 4 bases, in that order; junction bases with no gene match: 19. The CDR3 runs 20 residues. For the CDR3, the DNA is TGTGCCAGCAGCCAAGGGTTACAGGGGGCGATCAATTATCAGGGCTATGGCTACACCTTC. It codes for CASSQGLQGAINYQGYGYTF.

The chain uses TRBV19 and TRBJ2-2; 8 positions agree with TRBD2. The germline V gene has CDR1 LNHDA and CDR2 SQIVND (reference sequence). V dropped 0 bases and J dropped 4; count of bases not matched to a gene: 10. CDR3 length equals 18 residues. The CDR3 is CASSIDFSGGRSTGELFF. Written as DNA, the CDR3 is TGTGCCAGTAGTATAGATTTCTCGGGGGGGAGGAGCACCGGGGAGCTGTTTTTT.

This clone was recorded a few times. This rearrangement joins TRBV12-5 to TRBJ2-7, with D tentatively TRBD1 (5 bases). V lost 5 bases to trimming and J lost 2 bases, with 13 bases between them. Germline V gene sequence: CDR1 LGHNT, CDR2 FRNRAP. The CDR3 has 14 residues. The DNA of the CDR3 is TGTGCTAGTGGTCAAAGGGGCCGTACCTACGAGCAGTACTTC. Its translation is CASGQRGRTYEQYF.

The J gene is TRBJ1-1, the V gene TRBV27; 7 nucleotides line up with TRBD1. V lost 2 bases to trimming and J lost 1 base; unmatched junction nucleotides: 1. This CDR3 has 14 amino acids. The germline V gene encodes CDR1 MNHEY and CDR2 SMNVEV (reference sequence). Written as DNA, the CDR3 is TGTGCCAGCAGTTTAGCAGGGGGGAACACTGAAGCTTTCTTT. Encoded protein: CASSLAGGNTEAFF.

The chain recombines TRBV29-1 with TRBJ1-2; D call uncertain. The CDR3 contains 12 residues. Per the germline V gene, CDR1 is SQVTM and CDR2 is ANQGSEA. Trimming stripped 2 bases from V and 8 bases from J, with 12 bases between. The CDR3: CSVELDSGGYTF. The CDR3 bases are TGCAGCGTTGAACTAGACTCGGGGGGCTACACCTTC.

The CDR3 DNA is TGTGCCACCCATACGACAGGGGGCGGTGAAAAACTGTTTTTT. Protein product: CATHTTGGGEKLFF. The gene calls are TRBV28 and TRBJ1-4; 10 bases are a match to TRBD1. J gave up 7 bases and V 10 bases, and 9 bases lay outside the gene matches. The CDR3 spans 14 residues. CDR1 and CDR2 from the germline V gene are MDHEN and SYDVKM.